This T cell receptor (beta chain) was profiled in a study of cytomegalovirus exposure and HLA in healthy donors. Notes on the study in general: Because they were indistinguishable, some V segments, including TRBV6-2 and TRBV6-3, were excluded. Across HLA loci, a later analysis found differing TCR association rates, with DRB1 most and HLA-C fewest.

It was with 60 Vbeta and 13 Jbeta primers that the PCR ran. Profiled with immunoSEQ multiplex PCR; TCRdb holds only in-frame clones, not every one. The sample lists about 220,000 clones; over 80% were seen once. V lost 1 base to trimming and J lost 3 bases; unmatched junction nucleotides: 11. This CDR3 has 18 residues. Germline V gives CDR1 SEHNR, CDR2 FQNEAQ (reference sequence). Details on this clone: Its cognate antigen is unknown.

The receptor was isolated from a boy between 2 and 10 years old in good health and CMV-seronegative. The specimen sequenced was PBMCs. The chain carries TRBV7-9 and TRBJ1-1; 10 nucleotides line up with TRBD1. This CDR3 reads CASSLDRGQGGAHTEAFF. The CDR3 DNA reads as TGTGCCAGCAGCTTAGATCGAGGACAGGGGGGCGCACACACTGAAGCTTTCTTT.